The 28 T cell receptor beta chains below all came from one sample that was sequenced in a study of breast tumors, draining lymph nodes, adjacent tissues listed by TCRdb under 2016. Library creation used multiplex PCR. TCRdb shows the sequencer as Illumina HiSeq 2000. TCRdb's own reprocessing of the public reads used fastp at Q25 and MiXCR and kept productive beta chains. Rows merge per CDR3 protein into single entries with the most common DNA and genes. This sample gives 66,000 or so distinct CDR3 sequences in total; over 40% of them show up just once. Roughly 9% of the sample belongs to the ten largest clones. The sample was breast tumor tissue. The receptor source for this set is a female donor with breast cancer. Some clones in this sample may be carry-over from other donors' samples.

This clonotype occurred once. A much larger clone differs by one base, so this may be a read error. The CDR3 protein is CDSSLGLRADTQYF. CDR3 DNA sequence: TGTGACAGCAGCTTGGGGCTGAGGGCAGATACGCAGTATTTT. V usage is TRBV5-4 and J usage is TRBJ2-3; the D call may be TRBD1 or TRBD2 (5 bases each). The CDR3 loop spans 14 amino acids. Germline V lookup: CDR1 SGHNT, CDR2 YYREEE (reference sequence).

The genes are TRBV5-4 and TRBJ1-2; 8 bases fit TRBD1. The CDR3 consists of 15 residues. Per germline, CDR1 SGHNT and CDR2 YYREEE (reference sequence). V was pared by 2 bases and J by 7 bases, with 10 bases of the junction left unmatched. This CDR3 is CASSLAETGETGYTF. The CDR3 DNA reads TGTGCCAGCAGCTTAGCCGAGACAGGGGAGACTGGCTACACCTTC.

This clonotype was seen repeatedly, ten times or more. This chain uses TRBV5-1 with TRBJ2-1; possible D gene TRBD2, 5 bases. Germline loops: CDR1 SGHRS, CDR2 YFSETQ. The V end lost 1 base, the J end lost 0 bases, and 14 bases lay between the germline ends. The length of the CDR3 is 17 residues. This CDR3 reads CASSLSGRPSSYNEQFF. CDR3 nucleotide sequence: TGCGCCAGCAGCTTGAGCGGAAGACCGAGCTCCTACAATGAGCAGTTCTTC.

This clonotype has a count of ten or more. CDR3 coding DNA: TGTGCCAGTACCCCTAACCCCCGTTTGCGGTCAGACTCAGGGCTATCGCGCTACGAGCAGTACTTC. Protein product: CASTPNPRLRSDSGLSRYEQYF. V usage is TRBV19 and J usage is TRBJ2-7; D is perhaps TRBD1 (5 bases). The CDR3 runs 22 residues. Germline CDR1 LNHDA, CDR2 SQIVND (reference sequence). Deletions cut 7 bases from V and 3 bases from J, with 40 bases between.

This clonotype was recorded many times. This rearrangement joins TRBV11-1 to TRBJ1-2, with 8 bases aligning to TRBD1. V lost 5 bases, J lost 7 bases, and 12 bases stayed unmatched. The CDR3 loop spans 15 amino acids. From germline, CDR1 is SGHAT and CDR2 FQDESV (reference sequence). CDR3 protein: CASSSSDRVSGGYTF. In DNA form, the CDR3 reads TGTGCCAGCAGCAGCTCGGACAGGGTTTCGGGTGGCTACACCTTC.

The V call is TRBV20-1, the J call TRBJ2-3; D possibly corresponds to TRBD1 (6 bases). From germline, CDR1 is DFQATT and CDR2 SNEGSKA (reference sequence). The CDR3 consists of 14 residues. V lost 0 bases and J 2 bases, leaving 9 bases between the germline ends. The CDR3 spells CSARDRGNTDTQYF. In nucleotides, the CDR3 is TGCAGTGCTAGAGATAGGGGGAACACAGATACGCAGTATTTT.

This clonotype was counted ten times or more. V usage is TRBV9 and J usage is TRBJ1-3, with D possibly being TRBD1 (6 bases). Germline CDR1 and CDR2: SGDLS and YYNGEE. The CDR3 length is 15 residues. V was cut by 0 bases and J by 2 bases, with 9 bases left in between. Written as DNA, the CDR3 is TGTGCCAGCAGCGTAGGACAGGCGCCTGGAAACACCATATATTTT. Protein product: CASSVGQAPGNTIYF.

The chain combines TRBV7-2 with TRBJ1-2, with D perhaps matching TRBD1 (5 bases). From germline, CDR1 is SGHTA and CDR2 FQGNSA. The CDR3 is 15 residues long. CDR3 DNA sequence: TGTGCTAGAGATAGGCTTGACAGAAACAACTATGGCTACACCTTC. Translating it yields CARDRLDRNNYGYTF. Full variable domain (outside the CDR3, taken from reference TRBV7-2 and TRBJ1-2): GAGVSQSPSNKVTEKGKDVELRCDPISGHTALYWYRQSLGQGLEFLIYFQGNSAPDKSGLPSDRFSAERTGGSVSTLTIQRTQQEDSAVYLCARDRLDRNNYGYTFGSGTRLTVV.

This clonotype was seen repeatedly, ten times or more. One junction end does not reproduce the germline sequence, and a read error may be involved. V and J are TRBV6-5 and TRBJ1-6; D uncertain. The CDR3 totals 16 residues. Germline V gives CDR1 MNHEY, CDR2 SVGAGI. CDR3 DNA sequence: TGTGCCAGCAGTCACTCGATTAAAGGGCGGGATTCACCCCTCCACTTT. Protein: CASSHSIKGRDSPLHF.

The table lists this clonotype with many counts. V usage is TRBV7-9 and J usage is TRBJ1-6; a weak D match, TRBD1 (5 bases). The CDR3 has 14 residues. Trimming removed 8 bases from V and 7 bases from J, with 15 bases in between. Germline lookup yields CDR1 SEHNR and CDR2 FQNEAQ (reference sequence). DNA for the CDR3: TGTGCCAGCTCATTTGACAGCCAAAATTCACCCCTCCACTTT. Its translation is CASSFDSQNSPLHF.

This clonotype was counted many times. The rearrangement joins TRBV7-2 to TRBJ1-5, with 7 nucleotides matching TRBD1. The V and J ends lost 0 bases and 6 bases, in that order; junction bases with no gene match: 5. CDR1 is SGHTA and CDR2 is FQGNSA in the germline V gene. The CDR3 covers 15 residues. Here the CDR3 reads CASSLAGQVFQPQHF. The DNA of the CDR3 is TGTGCCAGCAGCTTAGCAGGACAGGTCTTTCAGCCCCAGCATTTT.

In its sample, this clonotype was seen many times. The chain employs TRBV2 and TRBJ1-6; D gene ambiguous. Looked up from germline, CDR1 is SNHLY and CDR2 is FYNNEI. Trimming removed 7 bases from V and 8 bases from J, with 18 bases in between. The CDR3 sequence is 15 residues long. The CDR3 coding sequence is TGTGCCAGCAACCCAGAGGGCGCGAGTTATTCACCCCTCCACTTT. Encoded protein: CASNPEGASYSPLHF.

The sample holds many counts of this clonotype. This chain joins TRBV7-9 and TRBJ1-1, with a weak D call TRBD1 (5 bases). This CDR3 has 17 amino acids. V was pared by 1 base and J by 6 bases, with 21 bases between. The germline CDR1 and CDR2 sequences are SEHNR and FQNEAQ (reference sequence). The CDR3 sequence: CASSLGKGIDRKAEAFF. The DNA for the CDR3 is TGTGCCAGCAGCTTAGGAAAGGGCATCGACAGAAAGGCTGAAGCTTTCTTT. Together with reference TRBV7-9 and TRBJ1-1, the CDR3 gives the full variable domain: DTGVSQNPRHKITKRGQNVTFRCDPISEHNRLYWYRQTLGQGPEFLTYFQNEAQLEKSRLLSDRFSAERPKGSFSTLEIQRTEQGDSAMYLCASSLGKGIDRKAEAFFGQGTRLTVV.

This clonotype occurred a few times. V gene TRBV5-6 combines with J gene TRBJ1-1; D perhaps matches TRBD1 (5 bases). The length of the CDR3 is 12 residues. V lost 0 bases and J 10 bases, leaving 10 bases between the germline ends. Germline V gives CDR1 SGHDT, CDR2 YYEEEE. CDR3 sequence reads: CASSLVGLGAFF. DNA of the CDR3: TGTGCCAGCAGCTTGGTGGGACTAGGAGCTTTCTTT. The whole variable domain, filled in from reference TRBV5-6 and TRBJ1-1, reads DAGVTQSPTHLIKTRGQQVTLRCSPKSGHDTVSWYQQALGQGPQFIFQYYEEEERQRGNFPDRFSGHQFPNYSSELNVNALLLGDSALYLCASSLVGLGAFFGQGTRLTVV.

For the CDR3, the DNA is TGTGCCAGCAGCTCCGGGAAGGGGAGAGAGACCCAGTTCTTC. Protein product: CASSSGKGRETQFF. V and J are TRBV9 and TRBJ2-5; D possibly uses TRBD1 or TRBD2 (5 bases each). TRBJ2-1 explains the end of the DNA better; the J call may be wrong. CDR3 length: 14 amino acids. Looked up from germline, CDR1 is SGDLS and CDR2 is YYNGEE.

This clonotype showed up many times. The chain has TRBV20-1 and TRBJ1-1; D uncertain. This CDR3 region has 16 residues. Germline loops: CDR1 DFQATT, CDR2 SNEGSKA (reference sequence). The V gene lost 0 bases and the J gene lost 0 bases, with 14 bases spanning the gap. CDR3 residues: CSARDASSALNTEAFF. DNA of the CDR3: TGCAGTGCTAGAGATGCCAGCAGTGCATTGAACACTGAAGCTTTCTTT.

Notes on this clonotype: Just one base apart from a much larger clone, this may be a read error. V is TRBV6-6 and J is TRBJ2-2; D remains unclear. In germline, CDR1 is MNHNY, CDR2 SVGAGI (reference sequence). The CDR3 spans 13 residues. The DNA for the CDR3 is TGTACCAGCAGTTTTCGACCGGCCGGGGAGCTGTTTTTT. Its protein product is CTSSFRPAGELFF.

This rearrangement joins TRBV19 to TRBJ1-3, with TRBD1 matching 7 bases. V gave up 4 bases and J gave up 0 bases; unmatched junction bases: 6. CDR1 LNHDA and CDR2 SQIVND come from the germline V gene (reference sequence). CDR3 length equals 16 residues. CDR3 region: CASSTGQRHSGNTIYF. In DNA form, the CDR3 reads TGTGCCAGTAGTACGGGACAGCGACACTCTGGAAACACCATATATTTT.

In regard to this clonotype: One junction end does not reproduce the germline sequence, and a read error may be involved. The V and J genes are TRBV9 and TRBJ2-5; D gene uncertain. CDR3 size: 14 residues. In germline, CDR1 is SGDLS, CDR2 YYNGEE. CDR3 DNA: TGTGCCAGCAGTTTATCGGGCGCGGTAGAGACCCAGTCCTTC. Residues: CASSLSGAVETQSF.

At least ten counts were recorded for this clonotype. The gene calls are TRBV30 and TRBJ2-1; D unresolved. V lost 6 bases, J lost 3 bases, and 15 bases lay in between. Germline CDR1 GTSNPN, CDR2 SVGIG (reference sequence). The CDR3 spans 14 residues. This CDR3 is CACLSGYNYNEQFF. CDR3 sequence (DNA): TGTGCCTGTCTTAGTGGGTATAACTACAATGAGCAGTTCTTC.

The chain recombines TRBV7-3 with TRBJ2-6; D remains unclear. V lost 4 bases, J lost 16 bases, and 8 bases lay in between. From germline, CDR1 is SGHTA and CDR2 FQGTGA. The CDR3 sequence is 10 residues long. The CDR3 DNA reads as TGTGCCAGCAGCTCTTACCCACTGACTTTC. Protein product: CASSSYPLTF.

The chain couples TRBV3-1 to TRBJ2-4; 8 bases align to TRBD1. Germline-derived CDR1 and CDR2 are LGHDT and YNNKEL (reference sequence). The CDR3 has 15 residues. V was pared by 1 base and J by 8 bases, with 7 bases of the junction left unmatched. CDR3 sequence: CASSQGTGSGDIQYF. The CDR3 DNA reads TGTGCCAGCAGCCAAGGGACAGGGAGTGGGGACATTCAGTACTTC.

This chain joins TRBV20-1 and TRBJ2-5, with D possibly matching TRBD2 (5 bases). This CDR3 has 14 amino acids. With 0 bases removed from V and 5 bases from J, the gap between germline ends came to 13 bases. CDR1 is DFQATT, CDR2 SNEGSKA, per germline (reference sequence). The CDR3 reads CSARDRGSDETQYF. As DNA, the CDR3 is TGCAGTGCTAGAGATCGCGGGTCAGATGAGACCCAGTACTTC.

This clonotype was found many times. The J gene is TRBJ1-2, the V gene TRBV20-1, with D unresolved. V dropped 0 bases and J dropped 9 bases, with 11 bases sitting between them. This CDR3 contains 12 residues. CDR1 is DFQATT and CDR2 is SNEGSKA in the germline V gene (reference sequence). CDR3 in DNA: TGCAGTGCTAGAGATCGGGCGGAACGCTACACCTTC. Translated, it gives CSARDRAERYTF.

V usage is TRBV20-1 and J usage is TRBJ2-5; 14 bases align to TRBD2. The CDR3 runs 15 residues. With V trimmed by 0 bases and J by 3 bases, 0 bases remained unmatched. The germline V gene encodes CDR1 DFQATT and CDR2 SNEGSKA (reference sequence). CDR3 protein: CSAREGLAGEETQYF. The DNA of the CDR3 is TGCAGTGCTAGAGAGGGACTAGCGGGAGAAGAGACCCAGTACTTC.

This clonotype was recorded at least ten times. Given a much more abundant clone one base away, this may be a read error. V and J are TRBV14 and TRBJ1-6; D may be TRBD1 (5 bases). The CDR3 has 15 residues. The germline V gene encodes CDR1 SGHDN and CDR2 FVKESK. Here the CDR3 DNA reads TGTGCCAGCAGCTTGAATCAGGGAACTAATTCACCCCCCCACTTT. Amino acid sequence: CASSLNQGTNSPPHF.

Concerning this clonotype: The CDR3 ends on some other residue instead of the conserved phenylalanine or tryptophan, so this is likely a read error. The chain employs TRBV19 and TRBJ2-3, with D possibly called TRBD1 or TRBD2 (5 bases each). Per the germline V gene, CDR1 is LNHDA and CDR2 is SQIVND (reference sequence). This CDR3 has 15 residues. Trimming pared 4 bases from V and 6 bases from J, leaving 17 bases between. The CDR3 nucleotides are TGTGCCAGTAGTAGATCGGGGCAACTGATGGATACGCAGTATTCT. Its protein is CASSRSGQLMDTQYS.

This chain links TRBV11-2 with TRBJ2-5; TRBD1 matches 8 bases. Per the germline V gene, CDR1 is SGHAT and CDR2 is FQNNGV. Trimming at V came to 5 bases and at J to 5 bases, leaving 7 bases not matched to a gene. The CDR3 consists of 14 residues. CDR3 bases: TGTGCCAGCAGCAGCGGACAGGGCGGGGAGACCCAGTACTTC. This gives the protein CASSSGQGGETQYF.